The clone carrying this TCR beta chain showed up many times. This record belongs to a study of identical twins. TCRdb re-derived calls from the 5' RACE reads in MiXCR, one entry per CDR3 protein. This table has some 500,000 distinct CDR3 sequences, under 25% appearing once. Germline-derived CDR1 and CDR2 are ENHRY and SYGVKD. The V and J ends lost 3 bases and 6 bases respectively, with 8 bases between them. The CDR3 is 12 amino acids. This sample was shared with a second study, whose subject was T cells expressing NK-cell markers. That work states: Sequenced donors, eight in total, included seven who were HCMV-seropositive and one who was seronegative. For a handful of donors, the dominant NKG2C+ clonotypes made up 1.0-7.0% of their CD8+ T cells. The CD3+CD56-NKG2C+ fraction of several donors was also led by these clonotypes.

This sequence was found in a young woman in good health. The specimen sequenced was CD4+ T cells sorted from blood. V and J are TRBV10-3 and TRBJ1-2; D possibly corresponds to TRBD1 (5 bases). The CDR3 loop reads CAISDFRDGYTF. The CDR3 nucleotides read TGTGCCATCAGTGATTTCAGGGATGGCTACACCTTC.